Below are 22 T cell receptor beta chains sequenced from a single sample in a study of T cell clonality in common variable immunodeficiency. Sequencing was performed with immunoSEQ multiplex PCR; in TCRdb, only in-frame clones are kept and a portion is missing. The sample contains under 60,000 clones, none of them singletons. The specimen sequenced was peripheral blood mononuclear cells. The receptors stem from a person aged 18 to 75 in good health.

In its sample, this clone was seen many times. The read falls 3 residues short of the CDR3 end, and the missing part is taken from the germline J gene. This chain joins TRBV7-3 and TRBJ2-6; D is ambiguous. Germline lookup yields CDR1 SGHTA and CDR2 FQGTGA. The CDR3 is 16 residues long. V was trimmed by 0 bases and J by 3 bases, leaving 9 bases between them. The DNA read from the CDR3 is TGTGCCAGCAGCTTAACGTCGGGTCGTGGGGCCAACGTC. It yields the protein CASSLTSGRGANV. The whole CDR3 protein reads CASSLTSGRGANVLTF.

This clone was picked up many times. It differs at one base from a far larger clone, so likely a read error. The sequenced fragment ends 3 residues before the CDR3 boundary, so the rest is inferred from the germline J gene. The chain is built from TRBV5-1 and TRBJ2-4, with D unclear. The CDR3 is made up of 17 amino acids. V lost 6 bases, J lost 0 bases, and 19 bases lay in between. Per the germline V gene, CDR1 is SGHRS and CDR2 is YFSETQ. CDR3 DNA (partial): TGCGCCAGCACCCTAACTGGTCCCAACCTAGCCAAAAACATT. It encodes CASTLTGPNLAKNI. The whole CDR3 reads CASTLTGPNLAKNIQYF.

There are many counts of this clone. One end of the junction is discordant with germline, which a read error may explain. The DNA ends 3 residues before the CDR3 does, and the rest of the CDR3 is filled in from the germline J gene. The chain uses TRBV4-2 and TRBJ2-3, with 10 bases fitting TRBD2. Per germline, CDR1 LGHNA and CDR2 YNFKEQ. CDR3 length equals 15 residues. CDR3 in amino acids: CASSQDASGRDTQYF. CDR3 DNA, as far as it was read: TGCGCCAGCAGCCAAGATGCTAGCGGGAGAGATACG.

Ten or more counts support this clone. The read finishes 3 residues shy of the CDR3 end, and the germline J gene is used to complete it. The V call is TRBV20-1, the J call TRBJ2-1; 9 bases are a match to TRBD2. Germline loops: CDR1 DFQATT, CDR2 SNEGSKA (reference sequence). The V segment lost 6 bases and the J segment 9 bases; nucleotides outside the gene matches: 27. The CDR3 spans 19 residues. The CDR3 bases that were read are TGCAGTGCCGCGCCGGATGGGCTAGCGGGATTCCTCAGCACGTTTGAG. Its translation: CSAAPDGLAGFLSTFE. The full CDR3 protein is CSAAPDGLAGFLSTFEQFF.

This clone was seen repeatedly, ten times or more. The CDR3 goes on 3 residues after the read ends, and that part is filled in from the germline J gene. V is TRBV11-3 and J is TRBJ2-7; the D gene is possibly TRBD1 (6 bases). Germline CDR1 is SGHNT and CDR2 is YENEEA. V was trimmed by 7 bases and J by 2 bases, leaving 15 bases between them. The CDR3 runs to 14 residues. Partial CDR3 DNA: TGTGCCAGCACCCTGGACGGGACAACCTACGAG. Its translation: CASTLDGTTYE. The CDR3 as a whole reads CASTLDGTTYEQYF.

In this sample, this clone turned up many times. Sequencing ends 3 residues short of the CDR3 end; the germline J gene provides the rest. The chain links TRBV20-1 to TRBJ2-7; perhaps TRBD2 as D (6 bases). The CDR3 has 14 residues. V was clipped by 0 bases and J by 3 bases, with 12 bases between them. Germline V gene sequence: CDR1 DFQATT, CDR2 SNEGSKA (reference sequence). This chain's CDR3 is CSARDPMGLYEQYF. CDR3 DNA (partial): TGCAGTGCTAGAGATCCTATGGGACTCTACGAG.

This clone has a count of ten or more. The sequenced fragment ends 3 residues before the CDR3 boundary, so the rest is inferred from the germline J gene. The V gene is TRBV29-1, the J gene TRBJ1-5; the D is unclear. Per germline, CDR1 SQVTM and CDR2 ANQGSEA. The CDR3 is 13 residues long. V was clipped by 0 bases and J by 7 bases, with 10 bases between them. CDR3 DNA (partial): TGCAGCGTTGAAGAGTCAGCGGGGCAGCCC. The encoded protein is CSVEESAGQP. The CDR3 in its entirety is CSVEESAGQPQHF.

This clone showed up many times. The sequenced fragment ends 3 residues before the CDR3 boundary, so the rest is inferred from the germline J gene. This chain uses TRBV4-1 with TRBJ1-6; 7 bases agree with TRBD1. The CDR3 is made up of 15 amino acids. Germline V gene data show CDR1 as MGHRA and CDR2 as YSYEKL. With 1 base clipped from V and 7 bases from J, the junction kept 4 bases outside the gene matches. This chain's CDR3 is CASSQADRENSPLHF. The sequenced part of the CDR3 DNA is TGCGCCAGCAGCCAAGCAGACAGGGAGAATTCACCC.

This clone was counted ten times or more. One end of the junction fails to match germline, which may point to a read error. Read data end 3 residues before the CDR3 end; the end is taken from the germline J gene. The rearrangement joins TRBV7-7 to TRBJ2-1; 9 bases are shared with TRBD1. From germline, CDR1 is SSHAT and CDR2 FNYEAQ (reference sequence). The CDR3 extends over 15 amino acids. The sequenced CDR3 bases are TGTGCTAGCAGCTTAGCACGGGGACAGGGAAATGAG. It is translated as CASSLARGQGNE. The CDR3 as a whole reads CASSLARGQGNEQFF.

This clone was detected a few times. With the read ending 3 residues before the CDR3 end, the germline J gene is used to fill in that end. This chain joins TRBV7-3 and TRBJ1-2; TRBD1 is a possible D gene (5 bases). The CDR3 extends over 15 amino acids. Germline V lookup: CDR1 SGHTA, CDR2 FQGTGA. The sequenced part of the CDR3 DNA is TGTGCCAGCAGCATCAATAGCGGGGCCACCTACGAC. This sequence encodes CASSINSGATYD. In full, the CDR3 reads CASSINSGATYDYTF.

This clone was recorded many times. From the germline J gene comes the end of the CDR3, since the read stops 3 residues before it. The chain links TRBV20-1 to TRBJ2-2; TRBD2 matches at 7 bases. From germline, CDR1 is DFQATT and CDR2 SNEGSKA (reference sequence). V dropped 0 bases and J dropped 6; count of bases not matched to a gene: 1. This CDR3 is 13 amino acids long. The sequenced part of the CDR3 DNA is TGCAGTGCTAGAGATGGGGGGGCCGGGGAG. It specifies CSARDGGAGE. The full-length CDR3 reads as CSARDGGAGELFF.

This clone came up many times. The read is 3 residues too short to cover the CDR3 end, so that end is filled in from the germline J gene. The chain combines TRBV20-1 with TRBJ2-7, with a weak D call TRBD2 (5 bases). The CDR3 length is 15 residues. V was clipped by 3 bases and J by 2 bases, with 17 bases between them. The germline gives CDR1 DFQATT, CDR2 SNEGSKA (reference sequence). CDR3 DNA (partial): TGCAGTGCTAGCGCCCCCGGACTCAGTACCTACGAG. This translates into CSASAPGLSTYE. The whole CDR3 sequence reads CSASAPGLSTYEQYF.

This clone was counted only a few times. The read stops 3 residues short of the end of the CDR3; the missing end is completed from the germline J gene. The chain is built from TRBV2 and TRBJ2-1; 10 bases line up with TRBD2. CDR3 length: 17 residues. After removal of 1 base from V and 7 bases from J, the junction contained 10 bases not matched to a gene. CDR1 and CDR2 from the germline V gene are SNHLY and FYNNEI. CDR3 protein: CASSEEAGGPVGNEQFF. The DNA read from the CDR3 is TGTGCCAGCAGTGAAGAAGCGGGAGGGCCTGTGGGAAATGAG.

This clone was seen repeatedly, ten times or more. The read falls 3 residues short of the CDR3 end, and the missing part is taken from the germline J gene. This chain links TRBV20-1 with TRBJ2-5; no firm D call. Germline loops: CDR1 DFQATT, CDR2 SNEGSKA (reference sequence). This CDR3 is built from 13 residues. Trimming took off 0 bases at V and 4 bases at J, with 9 bases between the two ends. The sequenced part of the CDR3 DNA is TGCAGTGCTAGAGATTTTCCCAGAGAGACC. Translation gives CSARDFPRET. The whole CDR3 region reads CSARDFPRETQYF.

This clone was counted ten times or more. The chain's CDR3 is CASSPRTSGSSYNEQFF. Incomplete CDR3 DNA: TGTGCCAGCTCACCACGCACTAGCGGGAGCTCCTACAATGAG. The V gene is TRBV18, the J gene TRBJ2-1; 11 bases are shared with TRBD2. The CDR3 extends 3 residues past the end of the read, so its final part is completed from the germline J gene. Germline loops: CDR1 KGHSH, CDR2 LQKENI. V was clipped by 1 base and J by 0 bases; unmatched bases: 2. The CDR3 spans 17 residues.

A note on this clone: The read halts 3 residues ahead of the CDR3 end, with the missing end drawn from the germline J gene. V is TRBV30 and J is TRBJ2-7; D perhaps matches TRBD2 (5 bases). The CDR3 has 13 amino acids. Per germline, CDR1 GTSNPN and CDR2 SVGIG (reference sequence). The germline V and J ends were trimmed by 3 bases and 4 bases, with 13 bases remaining between them. CDR3 bases read: TGTGCCTGGAGCGACGGGTCGGGGTACGAG. It yields the protein CAWSDGSGYE. From start to end, the CDR3 is CAWSDGSGYEQYF.

In its sample, this clone was seen many times. The read ends 3 residues before the CDR3 terminus; that terminus is restored from the germline J gene. This chain connects TRBV18 to TRBJ2-7; D remains unclear. This CDR3 is 17 amino acids long. V was trimmed by 3 bases and J by 2 bases, leaving 20 bases between them. Looked up from germline, CDR1 is KGHSH and CDR2 is LQKENI. The sequenced CDR3 bases are TGTGCCAGCTCACCTGCTTATGCTAGAACGCTCCCCTACGAG. As protein: CASSPAYARTLPYE. The entire CDR3 reads CASSPAYARTLPYEQYF. The full variable domain, completed using reference TRBV18 and TRBJ2-7, is NAGVMQNPRHLVRRRGQEARLRCSPMKGHSHVYWYRQLPEEGLKFMVYLQKENIIDESGMPKERFSAEFPKEGPSILRIQQVVRGDSAAYFCASSPAYARTLPYEQYFGPGTRLTVT.

This clone was seen at least ten times. The read ends 3 residues early relative to the CDR3; the germline J gene fills the gap. The J gene is TRBJ2-3, the V gene TRBV30, with TRBD2 matching over 15 bases. Germline loops: CDR1 GTSNPN, CDR2 SVGIG (reference sequence). J gave up 3 bases and V 2 bases, and 3 bases lay outside the gene matches. This CDR3 has 16 amino acids. This chain's CDR3 is CAWSPGLAGGTDTQYF. The CDR3 DNA, read in part, is TGTGCCTGGAGTCCGGGACTAGCGGGAGGAACAGATACG.

In its sample, this clone was seen many times. The read gets to within 3 residues of the CDR3 end, and the germline J gene fills in the rest. The chain couples TRBV29-1 to TRBJ2-7; TRBD1 agrees at 11 bases. V shed 3 bases, J shed 2 bases, and the junction held 9 bases outside the gene matches. The germline CDR1 and CDR2 sequences are SQVTM and ANQGSEA. The CDR3 is made up of 16 amino acids. The CDR3 reads CSVETSRDRGTYEQYF. The sequenced CDR3 bases are TGCAGCGTTGAGACCTCCCGGGACAGGGGGACCTACGAG.

In this sample, this clone turned up many times. The read ends 3 residues shy of where the CDR3 ends; the end is completed using the germline J gene. The chain carries TRBV20-1 and TRBJ2-5; 8 nucleotides line up with TRBD1. CDR3 size: 12 residues. The V and J ends lost 4 bases and 5 bases, in that order; junction bases with no gene match: 3. Per the germline V gene, CDR1 is DFQATT and CDR2 is SNEGSKA (reference sequence). The part of the CDR3 DNA that was read is TGCAGTGCTAATTACAGGGGGGAGACC. Translation: CSANYRGET. In full, the CDR3 is CSANYRGETQYF.

This clone was detected many times. The read stops 3 residues short of the end of the CDR3; the missing end is completed from the germline J gene. The genes are TRBV19 and TRBJ2-4; D is possibly TRBD1 or TRBD2 (5 bases each). CDR1 is LNHDA and CDR2 is SQIVND in the germline V gene (reference sequence). The CDR3 length is 15 residues. With 5 bases removed from V and 3 bases from J, the gap between germline ends came to 14 bases. Incomplete CDR3 DNA: TGTGCCAGTAGTCGCAACCAGGGAGACAAAAACATT. The encoded protein is CASSRNQGDKNI. Given in full, the CDR3 is CASSRNQGDKNIQYF.

This clone was seen repeatedly, ten times or more. The read finishes 3 residues shy of the CDR3 end, and the germline J gene is used to complete it. The genes are TRBV20-1 and TRBJ2-1; D perhaps matches TRBD1 (6 bases). CDR3 length: 16 residues. Germline V gene sequence: CDR1 DFQATT, CDR2 SNEGSKA (reference sequence). V was clipped by 0 bases and J by 0 bases, with 12 bases between them. The CDR3 here is CSAREFTGSSYNEQFF. The CDR3 bases that were read are TGCAGTGCTAGAGAATTCACAGGGAGCTCCTACAATGAG.